Presented here are 19 T cell receptor beta chains from one specimen sequenced in a study of cytomegalovirus exposure and HLA in healthy donors (dated by TCRdb to 2016 to 2017). Library method: the immunoSEQ multiplex PCR assay. A mixture of 60 forward primers for TCR Vbeta segments and 13 reverse primers for TCR Jbeta segments was used in the multiplex PCR. The table was pulled from immuneACCESS by TCRdb, which kept in-frame rearrangements only. Such tables lose some clones; where checked, under half of the loss comes from unresolved V genes, and the rest has no known cause. The sample contains some 85,000 clones, over 60% of them found a single time. 3.7% of the sample lies in the top ten. Sequencing used PBMCs. These receptors all come from a young man in good health and CMV-seronegative.

J is TRBJ2-7 and V is TRBV19; D perhaps matches TRBD2 (5 bases). V was pared by 3 bases and J by 4 bases, with 16 bases between. CDR3 length equals 15 residues. In germline, CDR1 is LNHDA, CDR2 SQIVND (reference sequence). The CDR3 sequence is CASSIYLRGEYEQYF. The DNA of the CDR3 is TGTGCCAGTAGTATTTATCTCCGGGGTGAATACGAGCAGTACTTC.

This clone occurred a few times. In nucleotides, the CDR3 is TGCGCCAGCAGCTTGGGTACCATAACAAAAGAGACCCAGTACTTC. Its protein product is CASSLGTITKETQYF. V gene TRBV5-1 combines with J gene TRBJ2-5; D is ambiguous. Trimming shortened V by 0 bases and J by 3 bases, and 12 bases separated the two germline ends. Germline loops: CDR1 SGHRS, CDR2 YFSETQ. There are 15 residues in the CDR3.

As for this clone: At one boundary the junction diverges from the germline segment, which might be a read error. Other DNA sequences in this sample translate to the same CDR3. The rearrangement joins TRBV6-1 to TRBJ1-1, with 7 bases lining up with TRBD1. Germline CDR1 MNHNS, CDR2 SASEGT. CDR3 length equals 15 residues. Written as DNA, the CDR3 is TGTGCCAGCACCCAAGTACAGGGGAGGAACACTGAAGCCTTCTTT. Translating it yields CASTQVQGRNTEAFF.

This rearrangement joins TRBV29-1 to TRBJ2-2, with TRBD1 matching over 7 bases. Germline CDR1 and CDR2: SQVTM and ANQGSEA. The CDR3 has 16 amino acids. J lost 1 base, V lost 5 bases, and 10 bases had no gene match. The CDR3 loop reads CSVWVRGTENTGELFF. The DNA for the CDR3 is TGCAGCGTTTGGGTAAGGGGGACAGAGAACACCGGGGAGCTGTTTTTT.

The chain joins TRBV6-1 to TRBJ1-2, with a weak D call TRBD1 (5 bases). There are 17 residues in the CDR3. The V gene lost 3 bases and the J gene lost 4 bases, with 21 bases spanning the gap. CDR1 MNHNS and CDR2 SASEGT come from the germline V gene. For the CDR3, the DNA is TGTGCCAGCAGTGAGGAGGGGTACATCAGTCGGGCCTATGGCTACACCTTC. Translated: CASSEEGYISRAYGYTF.

V gene TRBV11-2 combines with J gene TRBJ2-2, with a weak D call TRBD1 (5 bases). The CDR3 has 14 residues. Germline V gives CDR1 SGHAT, CDR2 FQNNGV. The V end was cut by 7 bases, the J end by 2 bases, with 11 bases between. CDR3 amino acids: CASKTGPNTGELFF. In nucleotides, the CDR3 is TGTGCCAGCAAAACAGGTCCAAACACCGGGGAGCTGTTTTTT.

The chain recombines TRBV7-2 with TRBJ2-3; perhaps TRBD1 as D (6 bases). V lost 2 bases and J lost 4, with 7 bases in between. The CDR3 covers 13 residues. Germline values: CDR1 SGHTA, CDR2 FQGNSA. CDR3 DNA: TGTGCCAGCAGCTTACAGGGGTCAGATACGCAGTATTTT. Encoded protein: CASSLQGSDTQYF.

This rearrangement joins TRBV5-1 to TRBJ2-3; 12 positions agree with TRBD1. CDR1 is SGHRS, CDR2 YFSETQ, per germline. The CDR3 spans 16 residues. V shed 2 bases and J 3 bases; nucleotides not matched to a gene: 4. The CDR3 DNA sequence: TGCGCCAGCAGCTTCCGGGACAGGGGGCGTACAGATACGCAGTATTTT. Encoded protein: CASSFRDRGRTDTQYF.

The gene calls are TRBV5-4 and TRBJ2-3; 11 positions agree with TRBD2. Germline lookup yields CDR1 SGHNT and CDR2 YYREEE (reference sequence). V shed 2 bases, J shed 3 bases, and the junction held 2 bases outside the gene matches. CDR3 length: 15 residues. The CDR3 protein is CASSLTSGGTDTQYF. CDR3 sequence (DNA): TGTGCCAGCAGCTTAACTAGCGGGGGTACAGATACGCAGTATTTT.

CDR3 nucleotides: TGTGCCAGCAGCCAAGATCTGGCTAGCGGAAACTCGAAAGCCAAAAACATTCAGTACTTC. Translated: CASSQDLASGNSKAKNIQYF. The chain recombines TRBV4-2 with TRBJ2-4; 7 bases match TRBD2. This CDR3 has 20 residues. Germline lookup yields CDR1 LGHNA and CDR2 YNFKEQ. V trimming: 0 bases; J trimming: 0 bases; junction bases outside the gene matches: 14.

The V and J genes are TRBV6-1 and TRBJ2-3; the match to TRBD2 covers 7 bases. Per the germline V gene, CDR1 is MNHNS and CDR2 is SASEGT. Unmatched junction bases numbered 6, after V lost 1 base and J lost 2 bases. The CDR3 loop spans 16 amino acids. CDR3 nucleotides: TGTGCCAGCAGTGAAGTGGCGGGAGCTAACACAGATACGCAGTATTTT. The encoded protein is CASSEVAGANTDTQYF.

For this clone: A read error may account for a junction end that differs from germline. This rearrangement joins TRBV7-9 to TRBJ1-4; D unclear. Germline values: CDR1 SEHNR, CDR2 FQNEAQ (reference sequence). The CDR3 is made up of 19 amino acids. CDR3 sequence: CSSSLALADPKRRNEKLFF. CDR3 DNA: TGTTCCAGCAGCTTAGCTTTGGCAGACCCAAAGAGGAGAAATGAAAAACTGTTTTTT.

V is TRBV5-4 and J is TRBJ2-1, with 14 positions matching TRBD2. There are 19 residues in the CDR3. After removal of 0 bases from V and 4 bases from J, the junction contained 9 bases not matched to a gene. The germline V gene encodes CDR1 SGHNT and CDR2 YYREEE (reference sequence). CDR3 in amino acids: CASSLVGTSGSREYNEQFF. The CDR3 region has the DNA TGTGCCAGCAGCTTGGTTGGGACTAGCGGGAGTCGAGAATACAATGAGCAGTTCTTC.

A single count supports this clone. The chain joins TRBV27 to TRBJ2-1; 14 bases fit TRBD2. Germline loops: CDR1 MNHEY, CDR2 SMNVEV (reference sequence). Trimming removed 6 bases from V and 5 bases from J; junction bases left unmatched: 15. The CDR3 extends over 19 amino acids. CDR3: CASSLGGTSGSTLNNEQFF. CDR3 DNA sequence: TGTGCCAGCAGCCTCGGGGGGACTAGCGGGAGTACACTCAACAATGAGCAGTTCTTC.

This chain links TRBV29-1 with TRBJ2-6, with a tentative D call TRBD1 (6 bases). This CDR3 contains 15 residues. V lost 4 bases and J 0 bases, leaving 10 bases between the germline ends. Germline V gives CDR1 SQVTM, CDR2 ANQGSEA. The CDR3 loop reads CSVGLDSSGANVLTF. In DNA form, the CDR3 reads TGCAGCGTTGGGTTGGACAGCTCTGGGGCCAACGTCCTGACTTTC.

V usage is TRBV4-3 and J usage is TRBJ1-2; the D gene is possibly TRBD1 (5 bases). Trimming removed 0 bases at V and 4 bases at J, with 12 bases between. The CDR3 has 15 amino acids. Germline V gene data show CDR1 as LGHNA and CDR2 as YSLEER. The CDR3 region has the DNA TGCGCCAGCAGCCAAGAAGCGGGGGTCGGCTATGGCTACACCTTC. It is translated as CASSQEAGVGYGYTF.

The chain combines TRBV7-8 with TRBJ2-6; D may be TRBD1 (6 bases). The CDR3 is 16 residues long. Trimming took 4 bases from V and 0 from J, leaving 10 bases between them. CDR1 SGHVS and CDR2 FQNEAQ come from the germline V gene. The CDR3 protein is CASSSRTDSGANVLTF. The CDR3 DNA sequence: TGTGCCAGCAGCTCGAGGACAGACTCTGGGGCCAACGTCCTGACTTTC.

V usage is TRBV5-6 and J usage is TRBJ1-4; possibly TRBD1 for D (6 bases). The CDR3 sequence is 19 residues long. Germline CDR1 and CDR2: SGHDT and YYEEEE. V lost 4 bases, J lost 0 bases, and 22 bases lay in between. CDR3 residues: CASSLRLGTIPATNEKLFF. Here the CDR3 DNA reads TGTGCCAGCAGCCTGAGGTTAGGGACAATCCCTGCAACTAATGAAAAACTGTTTTTT.

V gene TRBV9 combines with J gene TRBJ1-5; 7 bases map to TRBD1. Unmatched junction bases numbered 8, after V lost 4 bases and J lost 4 bases. CDR1 and CDR2 from the germline V gene are SGDLS and YYNGEE. The CDR3 consists of 15 residues. CDR3 loop: CASSSTGLTNQPQHF. CDR3 in DNA: TGTGCCAGCAGCTCGACAGGGCTTACAAATCAGCCCCAGCATTTT. Full variable domain (missing parts from reference TRBV9 and TRBJ1-5): DSGVTQTPKHLITATGQRVTLRCSPRSGDLSVYWYQQSLDQGLQFLIQYYNGEERAKGNILERFSAQQFPDLHSELNLSSLELGDSALYFCASSSTGLTNQPQHFGDGTRLSIL.